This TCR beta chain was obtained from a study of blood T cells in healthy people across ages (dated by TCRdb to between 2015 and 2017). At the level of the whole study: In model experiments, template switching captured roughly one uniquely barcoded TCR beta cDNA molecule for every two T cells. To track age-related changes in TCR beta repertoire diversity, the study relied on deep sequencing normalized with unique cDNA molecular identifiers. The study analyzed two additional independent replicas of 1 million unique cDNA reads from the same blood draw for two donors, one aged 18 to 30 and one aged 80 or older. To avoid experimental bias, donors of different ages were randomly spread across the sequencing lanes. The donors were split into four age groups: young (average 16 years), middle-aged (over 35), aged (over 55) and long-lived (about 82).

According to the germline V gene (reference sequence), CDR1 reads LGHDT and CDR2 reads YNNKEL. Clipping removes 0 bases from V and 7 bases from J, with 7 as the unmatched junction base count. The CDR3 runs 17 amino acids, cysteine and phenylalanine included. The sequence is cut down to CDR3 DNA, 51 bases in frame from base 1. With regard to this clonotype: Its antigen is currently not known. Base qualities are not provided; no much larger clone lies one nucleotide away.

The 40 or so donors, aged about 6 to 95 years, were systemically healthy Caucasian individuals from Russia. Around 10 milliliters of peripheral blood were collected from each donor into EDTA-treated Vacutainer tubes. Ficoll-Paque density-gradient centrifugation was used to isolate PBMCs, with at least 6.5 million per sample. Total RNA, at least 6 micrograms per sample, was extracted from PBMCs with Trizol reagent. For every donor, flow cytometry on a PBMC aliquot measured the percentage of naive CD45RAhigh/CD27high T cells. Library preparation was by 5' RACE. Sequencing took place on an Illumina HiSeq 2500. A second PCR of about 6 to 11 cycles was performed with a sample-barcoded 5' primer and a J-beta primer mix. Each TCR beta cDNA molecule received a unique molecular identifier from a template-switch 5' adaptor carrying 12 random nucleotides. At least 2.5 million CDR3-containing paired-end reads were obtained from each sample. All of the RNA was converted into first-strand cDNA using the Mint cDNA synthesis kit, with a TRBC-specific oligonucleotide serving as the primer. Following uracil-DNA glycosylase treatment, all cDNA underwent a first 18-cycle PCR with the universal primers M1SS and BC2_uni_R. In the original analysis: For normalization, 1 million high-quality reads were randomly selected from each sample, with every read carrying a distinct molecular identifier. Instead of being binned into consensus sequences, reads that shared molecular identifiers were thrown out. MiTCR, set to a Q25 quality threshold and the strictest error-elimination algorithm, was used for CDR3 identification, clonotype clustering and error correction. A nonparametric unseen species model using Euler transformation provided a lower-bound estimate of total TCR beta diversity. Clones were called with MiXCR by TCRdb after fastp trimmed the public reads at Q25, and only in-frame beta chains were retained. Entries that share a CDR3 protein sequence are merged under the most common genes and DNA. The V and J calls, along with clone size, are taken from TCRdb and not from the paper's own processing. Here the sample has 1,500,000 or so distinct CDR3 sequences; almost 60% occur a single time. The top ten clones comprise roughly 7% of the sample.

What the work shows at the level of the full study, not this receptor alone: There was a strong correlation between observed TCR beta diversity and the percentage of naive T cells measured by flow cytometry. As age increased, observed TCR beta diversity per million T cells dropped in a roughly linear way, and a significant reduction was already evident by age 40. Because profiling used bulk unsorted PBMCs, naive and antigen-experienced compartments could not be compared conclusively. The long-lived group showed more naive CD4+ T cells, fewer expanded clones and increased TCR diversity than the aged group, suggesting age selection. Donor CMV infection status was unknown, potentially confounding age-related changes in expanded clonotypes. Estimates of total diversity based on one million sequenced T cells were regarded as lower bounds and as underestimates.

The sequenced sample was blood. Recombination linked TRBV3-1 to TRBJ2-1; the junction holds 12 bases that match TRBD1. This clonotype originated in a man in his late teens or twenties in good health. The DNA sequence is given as TGTGCCAGCAGCCAAGATCCGGGACAGGGGGCGCGAAATGAGCAGTTCTTC. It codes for CASSQDPGQGARNEQFF.